Listed below are T cell receptor beta chains from one sample, sequenced in a study of T cell changes during pregnancy in multiple sclerosis. This table comes from immunoSEQ multiplex PCR, and its TCRdb copy is limited to in-frame clones, with some not included. In the table there are approximately 50,000 clones, approximately 94% of which are singletons. The source material was CD4+ T cells from peripheral blood mononuclear cells, sampled in the third trimester of pregnancy. These receptors were taken from a female donor with multiple sclerosis, enrolled in a pregnancy study. The CDR3 runs from the conserved cysteine through the conserved F or W. Each record gives: D gene, V gene, clone size, J gene, CDR3 length, CDR3 DNA, CDR3 protein. D genes are given only for firm matches. Some rows mark clone size as missing; the rest say once, few, many or name a class of expanded clone.

NA,TRBV18,NA,TRBJ2-5,15,TGTGCCAGCTCACCACCGTCCCGCAGGGATGAGACCCAGTACTTC,CASSPPSRRDETQYF
TRBD2,TRBV7-3,NA,TRBJ2-1,16,TGTGCCAGCAGCCTAGGGACTAGCGGTTTCTACAATGAGCAGTTCTTC,CASSLGTSGFYNEQFF
TRBD1,TRBV27,NA,TRBJ1-1,13,TGTGCCAGCAGAGAACAGGGGTGGACTGAAGCTTTCTTT,CASREQGWTEAFF
NA,TRBV7-3,NA,TRBJ2-2,15,TGTGCCAGCAGCTTAACCCCTTCGAACACCGGGGAGCTGTTTTTT,CASSLTPSNTGELFF
NA,TRBV11-3,NA,TRBJ2-1,13,TGTGCCAGCAGCTCGGACTATAGAAATGAGCAGTTCTTC,CASSSDYRNEQFF
NA,TRBV2,NA,TRBJ1-1,14,TGTGCCAGCGAGGCACCGCAGGGGAACACTGAAGCTTTCTTT,CASEAPQGNTEAFF
NA,TRBV12-5,NA,TRBJ2-7,17,TGTGCTAGTGGTTTGGTACACAAGGACGGACAGTTCTACGAGCAGTACTTC,CASGLVHKDGQFYEQYF
TRBD1,TRBV19,NA,TRBJ1-1,16,TGTGCCAGTAGTATATATAGGGGGACAGTGACTACTGAAGCTTTCTTT,CASSIYRGTVTTEAFF
NA,TRBV27,NA,TRBJ2-3,15,TGTGCCAGCCGGGAAAAGAGCGAGCCCACAGATACGCAGTATTTT,CASREKSEPTDTQYF
NA,TRBV10-3,NA,TRBJ2-5,14,TGTGCCATCAGTGAGTCGACAGCGCAAGAGACCCAGTACTTC,CAISESTAQETQYF
TRBD1,TRBV30,NA,TRBJ1-4,14,TGTGCCTGGAGTTTAGGGACAGGAAATGAAAAACTGTTTTTT,CAWSLGTGNEKLFF
TRBD1,TRBV6-6,NA,TRBJ1-1,12,TGTGCCAGCCGAACAGGGGACACTGAAGCTTTCTTT,CASRTGDTEAFF
NA,TRBV7-8,NA,TRBJ1-1,14,TGTGCCAGCAGCCCCGGAGGATCTAGGATGGAAGCTTTCTTT,CASSPGGSRMEAFF
NA,TRBV5-8,NA,TRBJ2-2,15,TGTGCCAGCAGCTTGGTGGGAGCGGACACCGGGGAGCTGTTTTTT,CASSLVGADTGELFF
TRBD2,TRBV14,NA,TRBJ2-2,16,TGTGCCAGCAGCGGACGACTAGCGGGAGGGTCCGGGGAGCTGTTTTTT,CASSGRLAGGSGELFF
TRBD1,TRBV28,NA,TRBJ1-4,14,TGTGCCAGCAGCCCGGGACAGGGGTATGAAAAACTGTTTTTT,CASSPGQGYEKLFF
NA,TRBV7-3,once,TRBJ2-7,13,TGTGCCAGCAGCCCAACTCCGGGGTACGAGCAGTACTTC,CASSPTPGYEQYF
TRBD1,TRBV11-2,NA,TRBJ1-1,15,TGTGCCAGCAGCTTAGAAGACAGGGAGAACACTGAAGCTTTCTTT,CASSLEDRENTEAFF
NA,TRBV19,NA,TRBJ2-4,11,TGTGCCAGTAGAGGGGTTACCATTCAGTACTTC,CASRGVTIQYF
TRBD1,TRBV29-1,NA,TRBJ1-2,12,TGCAGCGTTGTCACAGGGGGCTTTGGCTACACCTTC,CSVVTGGFGYTF
NA,TRBV29-1,NA,TRBJ1-2,12,TGCAGCGTTGCAAGAGCGAGGGATGGCTACACCTTC,CSVARARDGYTF
TRBD2,TRBV2,NA,TRBJ2-1,15,TGTGCCAGCAGTGATCAGGTGGGGGGGATCAATGAGCAGTTCTTC,CASSDQVGGINEQFF
NA,TRBV6-1,NA,TRBJ1-2,15,TGTGCCAGCGGGGGAACAGGGATAGCTAACTATGGCTACACCTTC,CASGGTGIANYGYTF
NA,TRBV11-3,few,TRBJ1-6,13,TGTGCCAGCAGCTTCACAGGCCATTCACCCCTCCACTTT,CASSFTGHSPLHF
NA,TRBV5-4,NA,TRBJ2-7,15,TGTGCCAGCAGCTTGGGGGGAAAGGGGCAATACGAGCAGTACTTC,CASSLGGKGQYEQYF
TRBD1,TRBV7-3,NA,TRBJ2-3,16,TGTGCCAGCAGCTTAACGTCGACAGGGGTCACAGATACGCAGTATTTT,CASSLTSTGVTDTQYF
NA,TRBV6-5,NA,TRBJ2-7,16,TGTGCCAGCAGTTACGGAGGGGGCAGGGCCACCTACGAGCAGTACTTC,CASSYGGGRATYEQYF
NA,TRBV20-1,NA,TRBJ2-3,11,TGCAGTGCTCGAACGGGGGATACGCAGTATTTT,CSARTGDTQYF
TRBD1,TRBV5-1,NA,TRBJ1-1,16,TGCGCCAGCAGTTCTCACCCCCAGGGGGTCGGCACTGAAGCTTTCTTT,CASSSHPQGVGTEAFF
NA,TRBV28,NA,TRBJ2-1,15,TGTGCCAGCAGTCCGGGTGGAGCGGGTTACAATGAGCAGTTCTTC,CASSPGGAGYNEQFF
NA,TRBV30,NA,TRBJ1-3,15,TGTGCCTGGAGTAGACAGGCCCGAGGGGGAAACACCATATATTTT,CAWSRQARGGNTIYF
TRBD1,TRBV28,NA,TRBJ2-7,14,TGTGCCAGCACCCGGTGGGCAGGGGGCTACGAGCAGTACTTC,CASTRWAGGYEQYF
NA,TRBV6-1,NA,TRBJ1-1,12,TGTGCCAGCTCTCACGGGGACACTGAAGCTTTCTTT,CASSHGDTEAFF
NA,TRBV25-1,NA,TRBJ1-6,13,TGTGCCAGCAGTGCTCTCTATAATTCACCCCTCCACTTT,CASSALYNSPLHF
TRBD2,TRBV10-3,NA,TRBJ2-1,19,TGTGCCATCAGTGGGGTGGGGGCCCCGGGACTAGCGGCTTCAAATGAGCAGTTCTTC,CAISGVGAPGLAASNEQFF
NA,TRBV9,NA,TRBJ1-5,15,TGTGCCAGCAGCGTAGAAGCAGGGATCAATCAGCCCCAGCATTTT,CASSVEAGINQPQHF
TRBD2,TRBV11-1,NA,TRBJ2-1,15,TGTGCCAGCAGCCTAGGGACTAGCGGGAGCAATGAGCAGTTCTTC,CASSLGTSGSNEQFF
TRBD1,TRBV2,NA,TRBJ2-3,16,TGTGCCAGCAGTCACGACCGGGACAGGTTTTATGATACGCAGTATTTT,CASSHDRDRFYDTQYF
TRBD2,TRBV14,NA,TRBJ2-2,16,TGTGCCAGCAGCGTCATAGCGGGGGCGAACACCGGGGAGCTGTTTTTT,CASSVIAGANTGELFF
NA,TRBV11-1,NA,TRBJ2-7,16,TGTGCCAGCAGCCCCCGGGGTTTTGGTGTTCCGGGCGAGCAGTACTTC,CASSPRGFGVPGEQYF
TRBD1,TRBV6-1,NA,TRBJ2-7,14,TGTGCCAGCAGGCCCGGGACAGCCCAATACGAGCAGTACTTC,CASRPGTAQYEQYF
TRBD1,TRBV5-1,NA,TRBJ1-3,15,TGCGCCAGCAGCTTGGATACAGGGGCGGGAAACACCATATATTTT,CASSLDTGAGNTIYF
NA,TRBV14,NA,TRBJ2-7,14,TGTGCCAGCAGCCAAGATGCCAGGGACTACGAGCAGTACTTC,CASSQDARDYEQYF
NA,TRBV13,once,TRBJ1-2,16,TGTGCCAGCAGCCTCACGACAGTGGCCCCTCACTATGGCTACACCTTC,CASSLTTVAPHYGYTF
NA,TRBV7-8,NA,TRBJ2-1,15,TGTGCCAGCAGCTTAGCGGTGAGCTCCTACAATGAGCAGTTCTTC,CASSLAVSSYNEQFF
TRBD1,TRBV5-6,NA,TRBJ1-1,15,TGTGCCAGCAGCTTGATGGGTCAGGGGGTCACTGAAGCTTTCTTT,CASSLMGQGVTEAFF
TRBD1,TRBV5-6,NA,TRBJ1-6,17,TGTGCCAGCAGCTTGTTTGGACAGGGGGCGAGGAATTCACCCCTCCACTTT,CASSLFGQGARNSPLHF
TRBD1,TRBV28,NA,TRBJ1-1,13,TGTGCCAGCAACCCTGGGGGACAGGGGGGAGCTTTCTTT,CASNPGGQGGAFF
NA,TRBV30,NA,TRBJ2-1,14,TGTGCCTGGAGTGTAGGGTTGGGGGGAAAGGAGCAGTTCTTC,CAWSVGLGGKEQFF
TRBD2,TRBV19,NA,TRBJ2-2,16,TGTGCCAGTAGTATTGGATCTAGCGGGAGCCACGGGGAGCTGTTTTTT,CASSIGSSGSHGELFF
NA,TRBV2,once,TRBJ1-5,14,TGTGCCAGCAGTGGACAAGTTAGCAATCAGCCCCAGCATTTT,CASSGQVSNQPQHF
TRBD2,TRBV5-1,NA,TRBJ2-1,16,TGCGCCAGCAGCTTAACGATGTCTAGCGGGATCAATGAGCAGTTCTTC,CASSLTMSSGINEQFF
TRBD1,TRBV5-1,NA,TRBJ2-5,14,TGCGCCAGCAGCTTGGGGCCAGGGGGAGAGACCCAGTACTTC,CASSLGPGGETQYF
TRBD1,TRBV6-1,NA,TRBJ2-2,16,TGTGCCAGCAGTGGGTCCCGGGACAGGGGGACCGGGGAGCTGTTTTTT,CASSGSRDRGTGELFF